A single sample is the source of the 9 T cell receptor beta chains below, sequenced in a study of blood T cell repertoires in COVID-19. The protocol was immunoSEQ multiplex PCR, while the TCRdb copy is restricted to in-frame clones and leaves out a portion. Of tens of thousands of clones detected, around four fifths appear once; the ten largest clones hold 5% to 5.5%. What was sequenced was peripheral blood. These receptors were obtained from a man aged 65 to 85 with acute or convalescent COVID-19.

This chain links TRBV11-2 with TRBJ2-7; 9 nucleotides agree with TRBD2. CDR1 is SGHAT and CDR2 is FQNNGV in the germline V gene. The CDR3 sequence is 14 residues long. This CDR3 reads CATGGGGAVHEQYF. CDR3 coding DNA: TGTGCAACCGGCGGCGGGGGGGCGGTCCACGAGCAGTACTTC.

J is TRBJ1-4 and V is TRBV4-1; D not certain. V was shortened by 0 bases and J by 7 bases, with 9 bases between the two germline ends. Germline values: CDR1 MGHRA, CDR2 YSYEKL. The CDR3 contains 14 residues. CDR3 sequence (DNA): TGCGCCAGCAGCCAAGACGGGGTCATTGAAAAACTGTTTTTT. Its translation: CASSQDGVIEKLFF.

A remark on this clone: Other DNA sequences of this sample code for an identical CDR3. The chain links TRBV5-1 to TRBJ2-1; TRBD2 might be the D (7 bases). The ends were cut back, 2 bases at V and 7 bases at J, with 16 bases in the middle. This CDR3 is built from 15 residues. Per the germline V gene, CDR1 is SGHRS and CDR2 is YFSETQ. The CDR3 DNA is TGCGCCAGCAGCTTCTTGGCGGGGGCGGGGAATGAGCAGTTCTTC. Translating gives CASSFLAGAGNEQFF. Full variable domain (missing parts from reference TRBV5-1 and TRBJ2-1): KAGVTQTPRYLIKTRGQQVTLSCSPISGHRSVSWYQQTPGQGLQFLFEYFSETQRNKGNFPGRFSGRQFSNSRSEMNVSTLELGDSALYLCASSFLAGAGNEQFFGPGTRLTVL.

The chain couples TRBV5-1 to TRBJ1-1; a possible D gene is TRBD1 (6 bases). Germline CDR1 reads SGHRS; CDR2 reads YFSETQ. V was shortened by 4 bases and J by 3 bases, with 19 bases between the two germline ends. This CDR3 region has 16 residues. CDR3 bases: TGCGCCAGCAGCCCGCGGGGGGGGCATGCGGACACTGAAGCTTTCTTT. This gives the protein CASSPRGGHADTEAFF.

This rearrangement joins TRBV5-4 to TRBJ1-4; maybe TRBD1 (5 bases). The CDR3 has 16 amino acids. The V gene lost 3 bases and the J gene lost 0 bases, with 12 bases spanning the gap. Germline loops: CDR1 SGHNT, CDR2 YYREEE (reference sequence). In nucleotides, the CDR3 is TGTGCCAGCAGCTCCACCCGGGGGACAACTAATGAAAAACTGTTTTTT. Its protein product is CASSSTRGTTNEKLFF.

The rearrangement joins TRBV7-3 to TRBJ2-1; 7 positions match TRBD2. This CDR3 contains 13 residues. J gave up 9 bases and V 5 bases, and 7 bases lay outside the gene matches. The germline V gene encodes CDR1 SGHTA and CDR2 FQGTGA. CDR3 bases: TGTGCCAGCAGCCAAACTAGCGACGGTGAGCAGTTCTTC. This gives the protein CASSQTSDGEQFF.

The CDR3 protein is CASSRNSGTYEQYF. In nucleotides, the CDR3 is TGTGCCAGCAGCCGAAACTCCGGGACCTACGAGCAGTACTTC. The V and J genes are TRBV7-8 and TRBJ2-7; tentative D call: TRBD2 (5 bases). V lost 5 bases, J lost 2 bases, and 13 bases lay in between. This CDR3 contains 14 residues. Germline CDR1 reads SGHVS; CDR2 reads FQNEAQ.

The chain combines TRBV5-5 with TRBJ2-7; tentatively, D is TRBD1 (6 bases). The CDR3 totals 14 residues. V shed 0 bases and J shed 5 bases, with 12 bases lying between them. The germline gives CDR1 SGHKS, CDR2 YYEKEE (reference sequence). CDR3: CASSLDRVQDEQYF. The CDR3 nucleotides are TGTGCCAGCAGCTTGGACAGGGTTCAGGACGAGCAGTACTTC.

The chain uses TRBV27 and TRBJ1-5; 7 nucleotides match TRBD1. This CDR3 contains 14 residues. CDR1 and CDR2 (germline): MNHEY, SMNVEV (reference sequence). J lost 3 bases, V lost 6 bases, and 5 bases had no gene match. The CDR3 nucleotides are TGTGCCAGCAGGGGTGACAGGGACAATCAGCCCCAGCATTTT. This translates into CASRGDRDNQPQHF.